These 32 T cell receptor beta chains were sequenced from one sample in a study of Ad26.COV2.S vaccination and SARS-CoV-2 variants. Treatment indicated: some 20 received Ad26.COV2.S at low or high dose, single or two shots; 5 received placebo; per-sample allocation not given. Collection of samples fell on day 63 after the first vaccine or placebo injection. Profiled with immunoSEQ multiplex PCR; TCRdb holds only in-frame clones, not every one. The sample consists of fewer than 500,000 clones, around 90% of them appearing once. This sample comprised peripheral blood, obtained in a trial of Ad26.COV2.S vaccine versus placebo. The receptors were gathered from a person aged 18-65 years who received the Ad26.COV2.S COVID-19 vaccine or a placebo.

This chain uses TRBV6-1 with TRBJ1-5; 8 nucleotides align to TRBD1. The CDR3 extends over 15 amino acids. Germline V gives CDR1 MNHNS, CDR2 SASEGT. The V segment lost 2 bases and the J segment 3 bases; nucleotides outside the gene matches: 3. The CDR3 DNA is TGTGCCAGCAGTGAATGGACAGGGACCAATCAGCCCCAGCATTTT. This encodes CASSEWTGTNQPQHF.

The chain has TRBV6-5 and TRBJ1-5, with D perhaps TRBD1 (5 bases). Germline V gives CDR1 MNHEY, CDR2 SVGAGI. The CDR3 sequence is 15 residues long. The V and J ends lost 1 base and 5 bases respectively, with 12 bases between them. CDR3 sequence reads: CASSYLSGADQPQHF. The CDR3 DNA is TGTGCCAGCAGTTACTTGTCCGGGGCGGATCAGCCCCAGCATTTT.

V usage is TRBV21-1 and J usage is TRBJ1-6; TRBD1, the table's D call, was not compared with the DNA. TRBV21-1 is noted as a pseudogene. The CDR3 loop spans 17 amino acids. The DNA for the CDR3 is TGTGCCAGCAGCAAAGTACAGGGGGCGTCGTATAATTCACCCCTCCACTTT. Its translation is CASSKVQGASYNSPLHF.

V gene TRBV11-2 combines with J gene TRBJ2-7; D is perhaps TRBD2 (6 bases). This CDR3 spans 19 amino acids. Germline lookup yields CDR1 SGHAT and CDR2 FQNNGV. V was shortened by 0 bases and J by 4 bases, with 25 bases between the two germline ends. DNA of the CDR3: TGTGCCAGCAGCTTAGATCAGGCGGGCGGGGCAACCCCGGCGTACGAGCAGTACTTC. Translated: CASSLDQAGGATPAYEQYF.

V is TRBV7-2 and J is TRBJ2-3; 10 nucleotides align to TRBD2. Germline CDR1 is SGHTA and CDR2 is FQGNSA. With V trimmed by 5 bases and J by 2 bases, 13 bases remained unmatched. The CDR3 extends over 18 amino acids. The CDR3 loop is CASSVGSSGSVSTDTQYF. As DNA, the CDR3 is TGTGCCAGCAGCGTAGGTTCTAGCGGGAGTGTGTCCACAGATACGCAGTATTTT.

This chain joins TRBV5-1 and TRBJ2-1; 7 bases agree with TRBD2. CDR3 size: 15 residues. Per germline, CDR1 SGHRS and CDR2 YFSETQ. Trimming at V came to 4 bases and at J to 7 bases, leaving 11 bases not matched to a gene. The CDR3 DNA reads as TGCGCCAGCAGCAAGAAGCGGGAAACGGGGAATGAGCAGTTCTTC. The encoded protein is CASSKKRETGNEQFF.

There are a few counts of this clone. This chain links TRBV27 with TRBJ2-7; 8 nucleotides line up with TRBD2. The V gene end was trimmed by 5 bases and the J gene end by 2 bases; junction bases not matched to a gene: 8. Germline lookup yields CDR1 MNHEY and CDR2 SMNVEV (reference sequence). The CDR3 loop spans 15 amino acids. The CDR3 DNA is TGTGCCAGCAGTCTCATTAGCGGGAACCCCTACGAGCAGTACTTC. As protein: CASSLISGNPYEQYF.

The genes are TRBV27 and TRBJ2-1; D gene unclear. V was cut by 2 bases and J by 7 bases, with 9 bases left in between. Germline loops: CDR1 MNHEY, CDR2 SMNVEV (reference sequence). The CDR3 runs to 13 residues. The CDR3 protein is CASSLNEVNEQFF. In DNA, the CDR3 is TGTGCCAGCAGTTTAAACGAAGTGAATGAGCAGTTCTTC.

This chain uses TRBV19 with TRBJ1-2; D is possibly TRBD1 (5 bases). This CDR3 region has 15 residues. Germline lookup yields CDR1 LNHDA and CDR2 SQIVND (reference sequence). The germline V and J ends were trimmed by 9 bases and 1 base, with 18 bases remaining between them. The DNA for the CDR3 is TGTGCCAGCGTTATGGGTGTTGGGGGTAACTATGGCTACACCTTC. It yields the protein CASVMGVGGNYGYTF.

The CDR3 DNA sequence: TGTGTTATAAAGGCGATCGATGAGCAGTTCTTC. The encoded protein is CVIKAIDEQFF. The chain links TRBV7-9 to TRBJ2-1; D is unclear. This CDR3 contains 11 residues. The V gene's germline CDR1 is SEHNR and CDR2 FQNEAQ (reference sequence).

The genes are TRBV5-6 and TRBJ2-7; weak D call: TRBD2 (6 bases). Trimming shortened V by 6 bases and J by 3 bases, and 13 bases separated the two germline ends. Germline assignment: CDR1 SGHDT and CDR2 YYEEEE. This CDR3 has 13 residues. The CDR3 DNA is TGTGCCAGCACCCGGGGGAACCACTACGAGCAGTACTTC. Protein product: CASTRGNHYEQYF.

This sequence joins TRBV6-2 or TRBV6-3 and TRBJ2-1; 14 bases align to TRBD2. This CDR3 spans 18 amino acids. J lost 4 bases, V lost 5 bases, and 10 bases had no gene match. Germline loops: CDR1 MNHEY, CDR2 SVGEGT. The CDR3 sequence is CASSQQTSGRAGYNEQFF. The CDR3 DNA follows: TGTGCCAGCAGTCAGCAGACTAGCGGGAGGGCCGGTTACAATGAGCAGTTCTTC.

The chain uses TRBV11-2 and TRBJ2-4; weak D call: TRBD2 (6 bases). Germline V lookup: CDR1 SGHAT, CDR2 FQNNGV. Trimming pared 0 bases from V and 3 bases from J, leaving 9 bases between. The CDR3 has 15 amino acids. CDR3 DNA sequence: TGTGCCAGCAGCTTAGAGAGACTAGTCAAAAACATTCAGTACTTC. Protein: CASSLERLVKNIQYF.

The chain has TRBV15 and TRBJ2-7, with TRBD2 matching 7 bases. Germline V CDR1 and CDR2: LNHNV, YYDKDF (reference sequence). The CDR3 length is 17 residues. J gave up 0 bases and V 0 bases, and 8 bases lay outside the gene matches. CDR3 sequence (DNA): TGTGCCACCAGCAGAGATCTGGGGGGGGTCAGCTCCTACGAGCAGTACTTC. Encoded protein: CATSRDLGGVSSYEQYF. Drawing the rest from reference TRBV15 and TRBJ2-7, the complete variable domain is DAMVIQNPRYQVTQFGKPVTLSCSQTLNHNVMYWYQQKSSQAPKLLFHYYDKDFNNEADTPDNFQSRRPNTSFCFLDIRSPGLGDTAMYLCATSRDLGGVSSYEQYFGPGTRLTVT.

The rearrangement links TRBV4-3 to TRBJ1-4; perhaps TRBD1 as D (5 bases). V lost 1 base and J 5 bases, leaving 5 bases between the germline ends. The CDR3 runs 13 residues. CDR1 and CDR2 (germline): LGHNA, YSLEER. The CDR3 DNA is TGCGCCAGCAGCCAAGGACAGAATGAAAAACTGTTTTTT. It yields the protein CASSQGQNEKLFF.

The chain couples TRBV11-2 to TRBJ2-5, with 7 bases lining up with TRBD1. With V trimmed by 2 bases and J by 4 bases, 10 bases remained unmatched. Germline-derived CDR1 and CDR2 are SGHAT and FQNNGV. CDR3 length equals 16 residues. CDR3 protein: CASSLNRGVKGETQYF. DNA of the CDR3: TGTGCCAGCAGCTTAAACAGGGGAGTTAAGGGAGAGACCCAGTACTTC.

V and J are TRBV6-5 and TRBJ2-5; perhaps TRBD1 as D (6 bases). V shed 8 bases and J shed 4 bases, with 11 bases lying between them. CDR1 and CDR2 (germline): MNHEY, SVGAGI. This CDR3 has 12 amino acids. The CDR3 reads CASGRDIETQYF. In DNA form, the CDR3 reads TGTGCCAGCGGCCGGGACATAGAGACCCAGTACTTC.

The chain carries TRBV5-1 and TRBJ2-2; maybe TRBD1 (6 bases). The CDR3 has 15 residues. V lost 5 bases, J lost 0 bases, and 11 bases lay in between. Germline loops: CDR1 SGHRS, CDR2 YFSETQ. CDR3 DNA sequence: TGCGCCAGCAGATCCGGGACAACGAACACCGGGGAGCTGTTTTTT. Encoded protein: CASRSGTTNTGELFF. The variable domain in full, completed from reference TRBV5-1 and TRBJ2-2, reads KAGVTQTPRYLIKTRGQQVTLSCSPISGHRSVSWYQQTPGQGLQFLFEYFSETQRNKGNFPGRFSGRQFSNSRSEMNVSTLELGDSALYLCASRSGTTNTGELFFGEGSRLTVL.

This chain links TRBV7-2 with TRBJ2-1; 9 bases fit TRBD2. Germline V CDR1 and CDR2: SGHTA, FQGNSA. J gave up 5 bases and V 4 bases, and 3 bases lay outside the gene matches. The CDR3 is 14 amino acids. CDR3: CASSSLAGHNEQFF. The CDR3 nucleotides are TGTGCCAGCAGCTCTCTAGCGGGACACAATGAGCAGTTCTTC.

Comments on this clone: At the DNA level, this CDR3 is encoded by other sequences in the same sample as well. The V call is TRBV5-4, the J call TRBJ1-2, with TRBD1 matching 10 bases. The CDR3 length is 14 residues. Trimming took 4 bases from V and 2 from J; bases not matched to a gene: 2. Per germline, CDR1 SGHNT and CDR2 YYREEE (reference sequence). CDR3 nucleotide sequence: TGTGCCAGCAGCCTGGGACAGGGGAACTATGGCTACACCTTC. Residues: CASSLGQGNYGYTF.

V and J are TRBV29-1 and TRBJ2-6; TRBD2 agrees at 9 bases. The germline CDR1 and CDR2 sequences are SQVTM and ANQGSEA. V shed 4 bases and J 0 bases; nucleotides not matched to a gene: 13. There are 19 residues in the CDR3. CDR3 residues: CSVVPGVASGDSGANVLTF. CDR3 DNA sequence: TGCAGCGTTGTGCCAGGGGTGGCTAGCGGGGACTCTGGGGCCAACGTCCTGACTTTC. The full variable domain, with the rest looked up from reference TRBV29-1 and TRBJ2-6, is SAVISQKPSRDICQRGTSLTIQCQVDSQVTMMFWYRQQPGQSLTLIATANQGSEATYESGFVIDKFPISRPNLTFSTLTVSNMSPEDSSIYLCSVVPGVASGDSGANVLTFGAGSRLTVL.

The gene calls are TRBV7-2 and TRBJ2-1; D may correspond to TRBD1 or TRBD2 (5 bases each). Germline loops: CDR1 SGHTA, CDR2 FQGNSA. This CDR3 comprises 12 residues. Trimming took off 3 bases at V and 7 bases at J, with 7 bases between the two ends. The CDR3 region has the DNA TGTGCCAGCAGCTTCTGGGGGAATGAGCAGTTCTTC. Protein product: CASSFWGNEQFF.

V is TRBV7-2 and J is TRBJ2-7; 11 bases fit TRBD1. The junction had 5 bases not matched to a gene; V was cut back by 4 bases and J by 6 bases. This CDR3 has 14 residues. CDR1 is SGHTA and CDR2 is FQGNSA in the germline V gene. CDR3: CASSYGQGAGEQYF. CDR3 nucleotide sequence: TGTGCCAGCAGCTACGGACAGGGGGCGGGCGAGCAGTACTTC.

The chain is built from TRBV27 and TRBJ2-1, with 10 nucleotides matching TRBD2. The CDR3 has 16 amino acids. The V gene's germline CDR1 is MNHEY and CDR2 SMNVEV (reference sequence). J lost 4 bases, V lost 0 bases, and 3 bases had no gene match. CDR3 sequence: CASSLSGTSAYNEQFF. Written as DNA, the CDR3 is TGTGCCAGCAGTTTATCGGGGACTAGCGCTTACAATGAGCAGTTCTTC.

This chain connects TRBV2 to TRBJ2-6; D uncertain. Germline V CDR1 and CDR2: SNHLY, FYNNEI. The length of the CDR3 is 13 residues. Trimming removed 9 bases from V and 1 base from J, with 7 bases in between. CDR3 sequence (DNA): TGTGCCAGATGGGTTTCTGGGGCCAACGTCCTGACTTTC. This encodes CARWVSGANVLTF.

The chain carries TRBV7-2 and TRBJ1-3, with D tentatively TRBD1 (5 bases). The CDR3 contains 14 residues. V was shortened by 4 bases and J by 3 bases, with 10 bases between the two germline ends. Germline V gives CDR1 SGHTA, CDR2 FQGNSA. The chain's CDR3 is CASSSQGNGNTIYF. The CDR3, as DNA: TGTGCCAGCAGCTCTCAGGGAAATGGAAACACCATATATTTT.

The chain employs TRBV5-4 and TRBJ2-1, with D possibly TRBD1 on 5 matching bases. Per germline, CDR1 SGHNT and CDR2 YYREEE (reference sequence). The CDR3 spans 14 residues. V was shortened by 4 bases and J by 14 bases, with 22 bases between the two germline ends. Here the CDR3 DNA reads TGTGCCAGCAGCCCATTGACAGACGGGCGGATGAAGTTCTTC. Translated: CASSPLTDGRMKFF.

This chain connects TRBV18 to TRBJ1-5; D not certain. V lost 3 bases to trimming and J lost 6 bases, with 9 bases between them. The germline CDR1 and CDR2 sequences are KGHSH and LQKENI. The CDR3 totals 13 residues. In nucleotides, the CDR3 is TGTGCCAGCTCACCTAAAGGACGTCAGCCCCAGCATTTT. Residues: CASSPKGRQPQHF.

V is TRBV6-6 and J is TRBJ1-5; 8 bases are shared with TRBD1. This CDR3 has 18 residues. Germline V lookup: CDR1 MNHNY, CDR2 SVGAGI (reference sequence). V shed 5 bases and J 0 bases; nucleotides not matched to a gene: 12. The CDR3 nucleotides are TGTGCCAGCAGTCCCGACAGGGGCCCACTCTATAGCAATCAGCCCCAGCATTTT. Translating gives CASSPDRGPLYSNQPQHF.

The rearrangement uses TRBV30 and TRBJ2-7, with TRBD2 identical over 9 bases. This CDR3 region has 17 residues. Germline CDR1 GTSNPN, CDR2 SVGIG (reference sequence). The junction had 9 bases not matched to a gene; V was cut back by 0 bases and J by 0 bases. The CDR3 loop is CAWSVLVTSGSSYEQYF. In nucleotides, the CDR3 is TGTGCCTGGAGTGTGCTGGTTACTAGCGGGTCCTCCTACGAGCAGTACTTC.

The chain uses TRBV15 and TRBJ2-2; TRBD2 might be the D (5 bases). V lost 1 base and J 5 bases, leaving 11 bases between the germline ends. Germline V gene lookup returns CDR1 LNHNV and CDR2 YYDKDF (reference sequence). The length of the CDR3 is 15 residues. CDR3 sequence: CATSRGDLATGELFF. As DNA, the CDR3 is TGTGCCACCAGCAGAGGCGATCTAGCTACCGGGGAGCTGTTTTTT.

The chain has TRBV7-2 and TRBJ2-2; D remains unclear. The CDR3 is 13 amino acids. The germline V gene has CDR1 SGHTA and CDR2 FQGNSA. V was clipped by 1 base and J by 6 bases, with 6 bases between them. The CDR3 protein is CASSLDSSGELFF. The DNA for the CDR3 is TGTGCCAGCAGCTTAGATTCCTCCGGGGAGCTGTTTTTT.